This passage covers 10 T cell receptor beta chains from one sample sequenced in a study of blood T cells in healthy people across ages. Next came a second PCR, run for about 6 to 11 cycles, which used a sample-barcoded 5' primer along with a J-beta primer mix. TCRdb fed the 5' RACE reads into MiXCR, producing one record per CDR3 protein. The table has more than 1.4 million distinct CDR3 sequences, around 42% seen once; the top ten hold around 8%. The sample was blood. These TCRs come from a woman younger than 35 in good health.

The gene calls are TRBV7-9 and TRBJ1-2; D possibly corresponds to TRBD1 (6 bases). Germline V gives CDR1 SEHNR, CDR2 FQNEAQ (reference sequence). The CDR3 spans 14 residues. Trimming took off 7 bases at V and 7 bases at J, with 19 bases between the two ends. For the CDR3, the DNA is TGTGCCAGCACCCCCCAGGGGCGCAAAGGTGGCTACACCTTC. It translates to CASTPQGRKGGYTF.

This clonotype occurred a few times. The rearrangement uses TRBV2 and TRBJ2-3; 7 bases fit TRBD2. Germline V lookup: CDR1 SNHLY, CDR2 FYNNEI. The CDR3 consists of 13 residues. J lost 4 bases, V lost 7 bases, and 5 bases had no gene match. Here the CDR3 DNA reads TGTGCCAGCAAGAGGGGAGGGGCAGATACGCAGTATTTT. Its translation: CASKRGGADTQYF.

The chain joins TRBV24-1 to TRBJ2-7; 7 nucleotides agree with TRBD1. Judging by the DNA end, TRBJ2-4 fits better; the J call may be wrong. The CDR3 is 17 amino acids. Per germline, CDR1 KGHDR and CDR2 SFDVKD. The CDR3 is CATSDPTGVGTKNIQYF. The CDR3 DNA is TGTGCCACCAGTGACCCTACAGGGGTGGGGACCAAAAACATTCAGTACTTC.

The chain couples TRBV7-9 to TRBJ2-1, with 9 positions matching TRBD1. After removal of 5 bases from V and 3 bases from J, the junction contained 8 bases not matched to a gene. The length of the CDR3 is 16 residues. Per germline, CDR1 SEHNR and CDR2 FQNEAQ (reference sequence). The CDR3 reads CASSEPGQGYYNEQFF. In DNA, the CDR3 is TGTGCCAGCAGCGAACCGGGACAGGGTTACTACAATGAGCAGTTCTTC. The entire variable domain, with the rest obtained from reference TRBV7-9 and TRBJ2-1, is as follows: DTGVSQNPRHKITKRGQNVTFRCDPISEHNRLYWYRQTLGQGPEFLTYFQNEAQLEKSRLLSDRFSAERPKGSFSTLEIQRTEQGDSAMYLCASSEPGQGYYNEQFFGPGTRLTVL.

This rearrangement joins TRBV10-3 to TRBJ2-5; 9 positions agree with TRBD1. With 2 bases clipped from V and 3 bases from J, the junction kept 1 base outside the gene matches. From germline, CDR1 is ENHRY and CDR2 SYGVKD. The CDR3 runs 14 residues. CDR3 sequence reads: CAISERQGEETQYF. CDR3 in DNA: TGTGCCATCAGTGAGCGACAGGGGGAAGAGACCCAGTACTTC.

The chain couples TRBV4-1 to TRBJ1-5; D perhaps matches TRBD1 (5 bases). The CDR3 loop spans 13 amino acids. V was clipped by 2 bases and J by 10 bases, with 12 bases between them. The germline V gene has CDR1 MGHRA and CDR2 YSYEKL. The CDR3 sequence is CASSQQGRDPQHF. The CDR3 nucleotides are TGCGCCAGCAGCCAACAGGGAAGGGATCCCCAGCATTTT.

V and J are TRBV6-1 and TRBJ2-5; D remains unclear. The ends were cut back, 9 bases at V and 3 bases at J, with 14 bases in the middle. The CDR3 sequence is 13 residues long. Germline lookup yields CDR1 MNHNS and CDR2 SASEGT. CDR3 residues: CASWSGFKETQYF. CDR3 DNA: TGTGCCAGTTGGTCAGGTTTCAAAGAGACCCAGTACTTC.

V usage is TRBV29-1 and J usage is TRBJ1-4; D unclear. V gave up 1 base and J gave up 7 bases, with 7 bases separating them. CDR1 and CDR2 from the germline V gene are SQVTM and ANQGSEA. This CDR3 region has 12 residues. CDR3 protein: CSVEGVSEKLFF. In DNA, the CDR3 is TGCAGCGTTGAAGGGGTCAGTGAAAAACTGTTTTTT.

The V gene is TRBV6-5, the J gene TRBJ2-2, with a weak D call TRBD1 (6 bases). V dropped 3 bases and J dropped 0 bases, with 17 bases sitting between them. The CDR3 loop spans 18 amino acids. Germline assignment: CDR1 MNHEY and CDR2 SVGAGI. CDR3 in amino acids: CASSYLTGFETNTGELFF. CDR3 in DNA: TGTGCCAGCAGTTATCTTACAGGGTTCGAAACGAACACCGGGGAGCTGTTTTTT.

This clonotype was seen a few times. The rearrangement links TRBV6-1 to TRBJ2-1; possible D gene TRBD2, 6 bases. The length of the CDR3 is 16 residues. Germline CDR1 reads MNHNS; CDR2 reads SASEGT. V gave up 5 bases and J gave up 9 bases, with 23 bases separating them. DNA for the CDR3: TGTGCCAGCAGTAAGTACTTAGGGGAGGCGGCGGCTGAGCAGTTCTTC. This translates into CASSKYLGEAAAEQFF.